This is a list of T cell receptor beta chains from one sample in a study of control samples from healthy donors and cancer patients. Generated by immunoSEQ multiplex PCR, the TCRdb table keeps only in-frame clones and is missing some. Among approximately 150,000 clones listed, about nine tenths were seen once. The sequencing sample was made of blood. Receptors were obtained from a man aged 25-45 years in good health. Both conserved end residues are part of each CDR3. The D gene is left open where the match is weak. Some rows have no size entry. The others give once, few or many, or a class for an expanded clone.

j_gene,abundance,d_gene,v_gene,CDR3aa,CDR3nt
TRBJ1-6,.,.,TRBV14,CASSLSADYNSPLHF,TGTGCCAGCAGCCTGTCGGCGGATTATAATTCACCCCTCCACTTT
TRBJ1-1,.,TRBD1,TRBV2,CASSVGRGLTEAFF,TGTGCCAGCAGTGTCGGCAGGGGGCTGACTGAAGCTTTCTTT
TRBJ2-5,once,.,TRBV6-5,CASSYSEGISETQYF,TGTGCCAGCAGTTACTCGGAGGGTATTAGCGAGACCCAGTACTTC
TRBJ2-4,.,.,TRBV6-2/TRBV6-3,CASSPLGGGRSLAKNIQYF,TGTGCCAGCAGTCCCCTGGGCGGGGGCCGTTCCCTAGCCAAAAACATTCAGTACTTC
TRBJ1-2,.,TRBD1,TRBV29-1,CSVESLGGQAAHGYTF,TGCAGCGTTGAATCACTCGGGGGACAGGCGGCTCATGGCTACACCTTC
TRBJ1-1,.,TRBD1,TRBV3-1/TRBV3-2,CASSRAGGTEAFF,TGTGCCAGCAGCCGGGCAGGGGGCACTGAAGCTTTCTTT
TRBJ2-1,.,.,TRBV12-3/TRBV12-4,CASSLANEQFF,TGTGCCAGCAGTTTAGCGAATGAGCAGTTCTTC
TRBJ1-5,.,.,TRBV3-1/TRBV3-2,CASSPTGRNQPQHF,TGTGCCAGCAGCCCAACAGGGAGAAATCAGCCCCAGCATTTT
TRBJ2-3,.,TRBD2,TRBV28,CASSPGTSGGLSTDTQYF,TGTGCCAGCAGCCCGGGGACTAGCGGGGGCTTAAGCACAGATACGCAGTATTTT
TRBJ1-1,.,.,TRBV19,CASSIRGGNTEAFF,TGTGCCAGTAGTATCCGGGGGGGGAACACTGAAGCTTTCTTT
TRBJ2-7,few,.,TRBV7-9,CASSLRAGYEQYF,TGTGCCAGCAGCTTAAGAGCGGGCTACGAGCAGTACTTC
TRBJ1-2,.,.,TRBV5-1,CASSLATGNNYGYTF,TGCGCCAGCAGCTTGGCCACAGGGAATAACTATGGCTACACCTTC
TRBJ2-5,.,.,TRBV18,CASSPPGSGEETQYF,TGTGCCAGCTCACCGCCCGGTTCAGGGGAAGAGACCCAGTACTTC
TRBJ1-2,once,TRBD1,TRBV18,CASSPRQGTLINYGYTF,TGTGCCAGCTCACCCAGACAGGGTACCCTAATTAACTATGGCTACACCTTC
TRBJ1-1,.,.,TRBV5-1,CASSETGITEAFF,TGCGCCAGTTCGGAGACAGGTATTACTGAAGCTTTCTTT
TRBJ2-3,.,TRBD2,TRBV6-5,CASSYGGAGGPDTQYF,TGTGCCAGCAGTTACGGGGGAGCGGGGGGTCCAGATACGCAGTATTTT
TRBJ1-1,.,TRBD1,TRBV25-1,CASRAQGAFNMNTEAFF,TGTGCCAGCAGGGCACAGGGGGCGTTTAACATGAACACTGAAGCTTTCTTT
TRBJ2-1,.,TRBD2,TRBV15,CATSRDQIAGGRFF,TGTGCCACCAGCAGAGATCAGATAGCGGGGGGTCGGTTCTTC
TRBJ2-7,.,.,TRBV30,CAWRGGTGGSYEQYF,TGTGCCTGGAGGGGAGGGACAGGCGGCTCCTACGAGCAGTACTTC
TRBJ1-4,.,.,TRBV6-5,CASSYSLGMSPKLFF,TGTGCCAGCAGTTACTCGTTAGGGATGAGCCCAAAACTGTTTTTT
TRBJ2-6,once,TRBD1,TRBV12-5,CASGFQGAGANVLTF,TGTGCTAGTGGTTTCCAGGGGGCAGGGGCCAACGTCCTGACTTTC
TRBJ1-1,.,.,TRBV14,CASGWNTEAFF,TGTGCCAGCGGCTGGAACACTGAAGCTTTCTTT
TRBJ2-1,.,TRBD2,TRBV5-6,CASSLVAGTSGAKQFF,TGTGCCAGCAGCTTGGTAGCCGGGACTAGCGGTGCAAAGCAGTTCTTC
TRBJ2-2,many,.,TRBV19,CASSLDLVAGELFF,TGTGCCAGTAGTCTCGACTTGGTCGCCGGGGAGCTGTTTTTT
TRBJ2-1,.,.,TRBV7-8,CASSLGLGRSSYNEQFF,TGTGCCAGCAGCCTCGGTCTCGGGCGTAGCTCCTACAATGAGCAGTTCTTC
TRBJ1-2,.,.,TRBV7-7,CASSALTAIFYYTF,TGTGCCAGCAGCGCTCTGACAGCTATCTTTTACTACACCTTC
TRBJ2-1,once,TRBD2,TRBV15,CATSRSKGYGTINEQFF,TGTGCCACCAGCAGATCCAAAGGATATGGGACTATAAATGAGCAGTTCTTC
TRBJ1-2,.,.,TRBV7-2,CASSLIGHYGYTF,TGTGCCAGCAGCTTAATTGGCCACTATGGCTACACCTTC
TRBJ2-7,.,.,TRBV29-1,CSVEEGGPSYEQYF,TGCAGCGTTGAAGAGGGGGGGCCCTCCTACGAGCAGTACTTC
TRBJ2-7,once,TRBD1,TRBV5-5,CASKRDRGHEQYF,TGTGCCAGTAAGCGGGACAGGGGCCACGAGCAGTACTTC
TRBJ2-7,.,TRBD2,TRBV15,CATSRDKLAGGLEQYF,TGTGCCACCAGCAGAGATAAACTAGCGGGTGGACTCGAGCAGTACTTC
TRBJ1-1,.,.,TRBV12-2,CASRLVAGRGAFF,TGTGCAAGTCGCTTAGTGGCAGGGAGGGGCGCTTTCTTT
TRBJ1-5,.,TRBD1,TRBV15,CATSRERGGTGNNQPQHF,TGTGCCACCAGCAGAGAGCGGGGGGGGACAGGGAACAATCAGCCCCAGCATTTT
TRBJ2-7,.,.,TRBV9,CASSVGAMPYEQYF,TGTGCCAGCAGCGTGGGAGCAATGCCCTACGAGCAGTACTTC
TRBJ2-3,.,TRBD2,TRBV10-1,CASRESKGLAADTQYF,TGCGCCAGCAGGGAGTCAAAAGGACTAGCGGCAGATACGCAGTATTTT
TRBJ1-2,.,.,TRBV7-8,CASSLEMAGNYGYTF,TGTGCCAGCAGCTTAGAAATGGCGGGGAACTATGGCTACACCTTC
TRBJ1-2,few,TRBD1,TRBV2,CASSTGGWGGYTF,TGTGCCAGCAGCACAGGGGGCTGGGGAGGCTACACCTTC
TRBJ1-2,.,.,TRBV7-9,CASSSSPGTVVYGYTF,TGTGCCAGCAGTTCTTCTCCCGGGACCGTTGTCTATGGCTACACCTTC
TRBJ1-1,.,TRBD1,TRBV4-2,CASSPGGTANTEAFF,TGTGCCAGCAGCCCAGGGGGGACAGCAAACACTGAAGCTTTCTTT
TRBJ1-1,.,.,TRBV25-1,CASNEGGGTEAFF,TGTGCCAGCAATGAGGGAGGTGGCACTGAAGCTTTCTTT
TRBJ2-7,.,TRBD1,TRBV6-5,CASSSGQQIYEQYF,TGTGCCAGCAGCTCGGGACAGCAGATCTACGAGCAGTACTTC
TRBJ1-6,.,.,TRBV4-2,CASSHASEGSPLHF,TGTGCCAGCAGCCATGCATCGGAGGGTTCACCCCTCCACTTT
TRBJ1-2,.,TRBD1,TRBV7-3,CASSPTGDVNYGYTF,TGTGCCAGCAGCCCTACAGGGGACGTCAACTATGGCTACACCTTC
TRBJ2-1,.,.,TRBV7-9,CAGEDNRILDDEQFF,TGTGCCGGCGAAGATAACAGGATTCTCGATGATGAGCAGTTCTTC
TRBJ1-2,.,.,TRBV5-1,CASTPGLLQGDNYGYTF,TGCGCCAGCACCCCGGGACTCCTACAGGGAGATAACTATGGCTACACCTTC
TRBJ1-3,once,.,TRBV6-6,CASRGDFTGNTIYF,TGTGCCAGCAGGGGAGATTTTACTGGAAACACCATATATTTT
TRBJ2-7,.,.,TRBV29-1,CSVEDQDAYEQYF,TGCAGCGTTGAAGATCAAGACGCCTACGAGCAGTACTTC
TRBJ2-7,.,TRBD2,TRBV19,CASSASGGAYEQYF,TGTGCCAGTAGTGCTAGCGGGGGGGCGTACGAGCAGTACTTC
TRBJ1-3,.,.,TRBV6-5,CAVRGRASGNTIYF,TGTGCCGTCCGGGGACGGGCCTCTGGAAACACCATATATTTT
TRBJ1-2,.,.,TRBV9,CASSARGGASYGYTF,TGTGCCAGCAGCGCGAGGGGAGGGGCCAGCTATGGCTACACCTTC
TRBJ1-1,.,.,TRBV5-1,CASSFREDTEAFF,TGCGCCAGCAGCTTTAGGGAGGACACTGAAGCTTTCTTT
TRBJ2-3,.,TRBD1,TRBV6-4,CATRDRVFADTQYF,TGTGCCACCAGGGACAGGGTCTTTGCAGATACGCAGTATTTT
TRBJ1-4,.,.,TRBV6-5,CASSGNEKLFF,TGTGCCAGCAGCGGGAATGAAAAACTGTTTTTT